This TCR beta chain was captured in a study of response to subunit inactivated influenza vaccine. TCRdb used MiXCR to reprocess the RT-PCR reads, holding one entry per CDR3 protein. The sample contains about 570,000 distinct CDR3 sequences, about 10% of which appear only once. The CDR3 contains 15 residues. J was trimmed by 2 bases and V by 3 bases; bases with no gene match: 0. Per the germline V gene, CDR1 is LGHNA and CDR2 is YSLEER. This clonotype was seen many times. In addition, the sample was reused for a study of T cells expressing NK-cell markers. As reported in that work: As the method of synthesis, 5'RACE template switching with UMIs yielded TCR beta cDNA. In about six donors, dominant CD3+CD56+NKG2C+ clonotypes ranked among the top 10 CD8+ clonotypes.

The clonotype was recovered from a man aged 50 to 60 who received an inactivated influenza vaccine. Sequencing was performed on PBMCs from blood, taken on the day of vaccination. V gene TRBV4-3 combines with J gene TRBJ2-1; 11 positions match TRBD2. CDR3 DNA: TGCGCCAGCAGCCATAGCGGGGGGGCCTACAATGAGCAGTTCTTC. It yields the protein CASSHSGGAYNEQFF.